These 8 T cell receptor beta chains were all obtained from the same sample, sequenced in a study of control samples from healthy donors and cancer patients. The table came from immunoSEQ multiplex PCR; TCRdb's copy has only in-frame clones and leaves some out. Among about 89,000 clones listed, over 75% were seen once. Sequenced: blood. The source is a woman between 40 and 55 years old in good health.

The V call is TRBV2, the J call TRBJ2-7; 14 bases line up with TRBD2. V was pared by 5 bases and J by 3 bases, with 3 bases of the junction left unmatched. This CDR3 comprises 15 residues. The germline V gene has CDR1 SNHLY and CDR2 FYNNEI. The CDR3 is CASSQGLAGGYEQYF. CDR3 DNA: TGTGCCAGCAGTCAAGGACTAGCGGGGGGCTACGAGCAGTACTTC.

This chain links TRBV6-5 with TRBJ2-3; D is uncertain. In germline, CDR1 is MNHEY, CDR2 SVGAGI. There are 14 residues in the CDR3. V was trimmed by 2 bases and J by 3 bases, leaving 9 bases between them. The CDR3 is CASSYNGRTDTQYF. CDR3 DNA: TGTGCCAGCAGTTACAACGGACGGACAGATACGCAGTATTTT.

This chain uses TRBV19 with TRBJ1-2, with TRBD1 identical over 9 bases. V shed 6 bases, J shed 2 bases, and the junction held 13 bases outside the gene matches. The CDR3 totals 17 residues. The germline V gene has CDR1 LNHDA and CDR2 SQIVND (reference sequence). The DNA of the CDR3 is TGTGCCAGTAGCACTCCTTCGGGACAGGGAGTCAACTATGGCTACACCTTC. This encodes CASSTPSGQGVNYGYTF. The full variable domain, rest sourced from reference TRBV19 and TRBJ1-2, is DGGITQSPKYLFRKEGQNVTLSCEQNLNHDAMYWYRQDPGQGLRLIYYSQIVNDFQKGDIAEGYSVSREKKESFPLTVTSAQKNPTAFYLCASSTPSGQGVNYGYTFGSGTRLTVV.

This clone turned up a few times. This chain uses TRBV4-3 with TRBJ2-3; 9 bases map to TRBD2. Trimming cost V 0 bases and J 2 bases; bases outside gene matches: 3. The CDR3 is 16 residues long. The germline CDR1 and CDR2 sequences are LGHNA and YSLEER. The CDR3: CASSQDLAGATDTQYF. CDR3 sequence (DNA): TGCGCCAGCAGCCAAGATTTAGCGGGGGCCACAGATACGCAGTATTTT.

The J gene is TRBJ1-2, the V gene TRBV13; no firm D call. This CDR3 comprises 12 residues. Deletions cut 0 bases from V and 2 bases from J, with 1 base between. Germline lookup yields CDR1 PRHDT and CDR2 FYEKMQ (reference sequence). This chain's CDR3 is CASSLGNYGYTF. CDR3 DNA sequence: TGTGCCAGCAGCTTAGGGAACTATGGCTACACCTTC.

The chain employs TRBV12-3 or TRBV12-4 and TRBJ1-4; TRBD1 agrees at 8 bases. This CDR3 is built from 13 residues. Losses at the gene ends were 5 bases for V and 4 bases for J; bases not matched to a gene: 0. For the CDR3, the DNA is TGTGCCAGCAGTGACAGGGGTAATGAAAAACTGTTTTTT. Amino acid sequence: CASSDRGNEKLFF.

V usage is TRBV29-1 and J usage is TRBJ1-1; 9 bases map to TRBD1. V trimming: 0 bases; J trimming: 4 bases; junction bases outside the gene matches: 6. Germline-derived CDR1 and CDR2 are SQVTM and ANQGSEA. This CDR3 is built from 15 residues. In nucleotides, the CDR3 is TGCAGCGTTGAAGATGGACAGGGGCAGGGCACTGAAGCTTTCTTT. It translates to CSVEDGQGQGTEAFF.

This clone was observed a few times. The CDR3 DNA sequence: TGTGCCAGCAGCCCTCTCGAGGGCGTAGCAAACAATGAGCAGTTCTTC. Translation: CASSPLEGVANNEQFF. The chain couples TRBV11-2 to TRBJ2-1; D might be TRBD2 (5 bases). CDR1 is SGHAT and CDR2 is FQNNGV in the germline V gene. Trimming shortened V by 5 bases and J by 5 bases, and 19 bases separated the two germline ends. The CDR3 loop spans 16 amino acids.